This T cell receptor beta chain emerged from a study of CD8+ T cells in alopecia areata. The overall study: Treated patients were given oral tofacitinib, which was dosed at 5 to 10 mg twice daily. The study's findings and limits: Scalp samples also yield sequences from resident alphabeta T cells of normal skin.

Sampling of alopecia areata patients yielded lesional scalp punch biopsies as well as peripheral blood. cDNA reverse transcribed from extracted RNA served as the sequencing template. The data were produced by immunoSEQ multiplex PCR, yet TCRdb's version contains in-frame clones alone and is incomplete. The sample consists of almost 250,000 clones, 67% of them appearing once. Comments on this clone: Its antigen is still unknown.

The V gene's germline CDR1 is SQVTM and CDR2 ANQGSEA. The length of the CDR3 is 10 residues. Trimming shortened V by 5 bases and J by 5 bases, and 7 bases separated the two germline ends. This clonotype was sampled from a human donor with alopecia areata. The source material was CD4+ T cells sorted from blood, sampled at week 0. This chain joins TRBV29-1 and TRBJ2-7; D gene unclear. CDR3 region: CSVFSDEQYF. The CDR3 DNA is TGCAGCGTTTTTTCCGACGAGCAGTACTTC.